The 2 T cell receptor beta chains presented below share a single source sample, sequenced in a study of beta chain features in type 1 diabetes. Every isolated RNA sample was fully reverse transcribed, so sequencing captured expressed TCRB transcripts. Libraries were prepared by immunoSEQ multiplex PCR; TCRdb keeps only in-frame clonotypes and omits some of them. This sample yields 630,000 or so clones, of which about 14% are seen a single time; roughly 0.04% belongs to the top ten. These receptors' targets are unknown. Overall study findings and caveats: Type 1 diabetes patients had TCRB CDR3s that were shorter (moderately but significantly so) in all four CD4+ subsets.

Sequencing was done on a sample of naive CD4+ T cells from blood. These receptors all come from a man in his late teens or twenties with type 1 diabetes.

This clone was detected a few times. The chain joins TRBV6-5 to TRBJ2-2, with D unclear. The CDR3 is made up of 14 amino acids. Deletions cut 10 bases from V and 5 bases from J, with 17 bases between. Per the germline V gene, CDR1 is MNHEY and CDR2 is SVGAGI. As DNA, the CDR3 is TGTGCCATCAAACGGGCACCCAATACCGGGGAGCTGTTTTTT. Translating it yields CAIKRAPNTGELFF.

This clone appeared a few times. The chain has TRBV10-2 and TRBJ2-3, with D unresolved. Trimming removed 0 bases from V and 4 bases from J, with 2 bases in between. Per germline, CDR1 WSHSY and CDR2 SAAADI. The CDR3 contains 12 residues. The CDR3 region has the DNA TGCGCCAGCAGTGAGTCGGCAGATACGCAGTATTTT. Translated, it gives CASSESADTQYF.